The TCR beta chain under discussion was sequenced for a study of vaccination and CD4 T cells after COVID-19 (dated by TCRdb to the early 2020s). As for the study more broadly: Every convalescent patient had a positive nasal swab PCR test for SARS-CoV-2, with mild disease in about 9 patients and severe disease in one. Post-vaccine blood samples were obtained a median of around 67 days after the second vaccine dose, with a range of about 12 to 241 days. As controls, cultures received a CEFX viral epitope pool (the positive control), an HIV-1 Nef peptide pool (the negative control), or no peptide at all. In the convalescent cohort there were six males and four females, among whom were two Hispanic individuals, seven Caucasians, two Asians and one multiracial person. Participants got two doses of the Pfizer-BioNTech BNT162b2 vaccine (n=8) or two doses of the Moderna mRNA-1273 vaccine (n=2). The spike-specific CD4+ TCR repertoire was compared before and after mRNA vaccination in about nine COVID-19 convalescent patients and a handful of infection-naive healthy vaccine recipients. The cultures were stimulated with overlapping spike peptide pools from SARS-CoV-2 and from the common cold coronaviruses HCoV-NL63, HCoV-OC43 and HCoV-229E. Post-COVID blood samples from convalescent patients were collected a median of roughly 100 days after diagnosis, with a range of about 35 to 180 days. Overall results and qualifications from the work: Of the vaccine-specific clones in convalescent patients, 304 of 307, or nearly all, reacted only to SARS-CoV-2 spike and did not cross-react with common cold coronaviruses. The study included relatively few convalescent patients and did not analyze early timepoints after natural infection. Among convalescent patients, a median roughly 90% of the SARS-CoV-2-reactive clones seen after vaccination appeared only after vaccination, which suggests priming specific to the vaccine. An increase in the median number of SARS-CoV-2-reactive clonotypes from approximately 23 after infection to 38 after vaccination was observed, but the change was not found to be significant.

As for this clonotype: Its target antigen remains unknown. The input lacks base qualities; no much larger clone sits a single base away.

The treatment or condition label, read with the paper, signifies: roughly 10-day PBMC culture with coronavirus spike peptide pools or control peptides (ViraFEST assay). The study used the ViraFEST assay, which expanded antigen-specific T cells with peptide pools and then identified expanded clonotypes by TCR sequencing. The convalescent patients' positive SARS-CoV-2 PCR tests were from March to December 2020, which was before the Alpha, Beta and Delta variants emerged in the United States. PBMCs were cultured at about 2 million per well in IMDM supplemented with approximately 4.7% human AB serum and about 10 IU/ml IL-2, with about 10 ug/ml peptide pools added. On days 3 and 7, half of the culture medium was replaced with fresh IL-2-containing medium. CD4+ T cells were isolated after roughly nine days of culture through negative selection using the EasySep CD4+ T cell isolation kit. PBMCs were separated from whole blood using Ficoll-Paque Plus gradient centrifugation and then either used fresh or cryopreserved at -140C. In general, triplicate wells were set up for every culture condition.

To prepare the library, PCR was applied. TCR sequencing of DNA from cultured CD4+ T cells used the Oncomine TCR Beta short-read assay at the Johns Hopkins FTIC core. Genomic DNA was extracted from the cultured CD4+ T cells with the QIAamp micro DNA kit. The Oncomine TCR Beta libraries from cultured CD4+ T cells were pooled using unique dual indexes and then sequenced on an Illumina iSeq 100. Concerning the study's data processing: Non-productive sequences were filtered out, and CDR3s that did not start with C, did not end with F or W, or were shorter than 7 amino acids were discarded. Antigen-specific clonotypes were identified with the MANAFEST web application by comparing peptide-stimulated wells with reference and other culture wells. For a clone to be called positive, the clone needed an FDR below 0.05, an odds ratio above 5, and a productive frequency above 0.1% in at least two of three replicate wells. A clonotype was classed as cross-reactive if the clonotype showed significant expansion both in SARS-CoV-2 spike wells and in at least one common cold coronavirus spike condition. Using R version 3.6.1, CDR3 homology was evaluated through Levenshtein distances (stringdist) along with unrooted phylogenetic trees (ape). TCRdb reanalyzed the raw reads on its own, using fastp at Q25 for trimming and MiXCR for clone calling, and kept in-frame beta chains. Rows are combined by CDR3 protein, so each entry shows the most common genes and DNA. TCRdb's processing, not the study's, gives the V and J calls here. This sample has approximately 13,000 distinct CDR3 sequences in its table, and 61% of those were observed once. Jointly, the top ten make up roughly 7.4% of the sample.

This sequence originates from a human donor who had recovered from COVID-19. Specimen: CD4+ T cells from blood, cultured in vitro.

The DNA sequence reads TGCGCCAGCAGCTGGACAGGGGGCAGAGGGGAGACCCAGTACTTC. This is translated as CASSWTGGRGETQYF. Recombination linked TRBV5-1 to TRBJ2-5; 11 junctional bases match TRBD1. The germline V and J ends show losses of 3 bases and 5 bases respectively, and no gene match explains 6 bases of the junction. CDR1 and CDR2 are drawn from the germline V gene: SGHRS, YFSETQ. The CDR3 starts with the cysteine, ends with the phenylalanine, and has 15 residues. Just the 45-base CDR3 DNA is kept, in frame starting at base 1.